This record concerns one T cell receptor beta chain sequence. Its antigen is not identified. This CDR3 region has 15 residues. This sample was included in a study of blood T cells in healthy people across ages. Study conclusions and caveats: Measured against age, TCR beta diversity per million T cells decreased in a roughly linear manner.

A second PCR of 7 to 11 cycles used a sample-barcoded 5' primer and a J-beta primer mix. Sequencing recovered at least 3 million CDR3-containing paired-end reads from each sample. TCRdb used MiXCR to reprocess the 5' RACE reads, holding one entry per CDR3 protein. This sample carries approximately 800,000 distinct CDR3 sequences, under 80% of them seen once, and the ten largest clones take around a quarter. The sample taken for sequencing was blood. The receptor comes from a young man in good health. The chain has TRBV12-3 or TRBV12-4 and TRBJ2-1; 10 nucleotides align to TRBD1. Near its end, the DNA agrees better with TRBJ2-7, so the J call may be wrong. The chain's CDR3 is CASNDRGQGYDEQYF. For the CDR3, the DNA is TGTGCCAGCAACGACAGGGGGCAAGGGTACGATGAGCAGTACTTC.